Below are 17 T cell receptor beta chains sequenced from a single sample in a study of cytomegalovirus exposure and HLA in healthy donors. This PCR relied on a set of 60 Vbeta primers and 13 Jbeta primers. The assay was immunoSEQ multiplex PCR, and TCRdb's table has in-frame clones only and misses some. Seen here are some 150,000 clones, approximately 75% observed once, and the top ten hold more than 3.5%. Sequenced: PBMCs. Receptors originate from a man younger than 40 in good health and CMV-seropositive.

This rearrangement joins TRBV2 to TRBJ1-2; TRBD1 matches at 7 bases. Trimming cost V 5 bases and J 8 bases; bases outside gene matches: 8. The germline V gene encodes CDR1 SNHLY and CDR2 FYNNEI. This CDR3 is built from 13 residues. The CDR3 DNA sequence: TGTGCCAGCAGTCTTCAGGGGGATGGGGGCTACACCTTC. Translation gives CASSLQGDGGYTF.

The CDR3 bases are TGTGCCAGCTCACCAGGAGGGGGCACTTCTGGGGCCAACGTCCTGACTTTC. It translates to CASSPGGGTSGANVLTF. The J gene is TRBJ2-6, the V gene TRBV18; possible D gene TRBD1, 7 bases. The V gene lost 2 bases and the J gene lost 1 base, with 12 bases spanning the gap. CDR1 and CDR2 (germline): KGHSH, LQKENI. The CDR3 runs 17 residues.

Turning to this clone: Additional DNA sequences in this sample encode the identical CDR3. The genes are TRBV18 and TRBJ2-7, with TRBD2 matching over 8 bases. The CDR3 length is 14 residues. V shed 6 bases and J 0 bases; nucleotides not matched to a gene: 4. The germline V gene has CDR1 KGHSH and CDR2 LQKENI. In DNA form, the CDR3 reads TGTGCCAGCTCGCCGGGGGGGGGCTCCTACGAGCAGTACTTC. Protein: CASSPGGGSYEQYF.

The J gene is TRBJ2-6, the V gene TRBV19, with TRBD1 identical over 7 bases. The CDR3 has 17 residues. Germline CDR1 is LNHDA and CDR2 is SQIVND (reference sequence). The V segment lost 4 bases and the J segment 0 bases; nucleotides outside the gene matches: 6. CDR3 region: CASSTRTGVSGANVLTF. CDR3 nucleotides: TGTGCCAGTAGTACAAGGACAGGAGTCTCTGGGGCCAACGTCCTGACTTTC.

This clone was counted a few times. The CDR3 region is CASSLRGGGAGETQYF. As DNA, the CDR3 is TGTGCCAGCAGTTTGCGGGGCGGGGGGGCGGGAGAGACCCAGTACTTC. This chain uses TRBV7-2 with TRBJ2-5; 9 bases agree with TRBD2. CDR3 length: 16 residues. Per germline, CDR1 SGHTA and CDR2 FQGNSA. Trimming removed 6 bases from V and 4 bases from J; junction bases left unmatched: 12.

Concerning this clone: Other DNA sequences in this sample translate to the same CDR3. This chain connects TRBV5-1 to TRBJ2-2; D is uncertain. V lost 0 bases, J lost 6 bases, and 6 bases lay in between. The germline V gene has CDR1 SGHRS and CDR2 YFSETQ. The length of the CDR3 is 13 residues. CDR3 residues: CASSLGGAGELFF. CDR3 nucleotides: TGCGCCAGCAGCTTGGGAGGCGCCGGGGAGCTGTTTTTT.

A single count supports this clone. V is TRBV7-2 and J is TRBJ2-5; the D is unclear. Germline V gives CDR1 SGHTA, CDR2 FQGNSA. The CDR3 spans 13 residues. Trimming took off 1 base at V and 4 bases at J, with 7 bases between the two ends. The CDR3 is CASSLVAAETQYF. DNA for the CDR3: TGTGCCAGCAGCTTAGTAGCCGCAGAGACCCAGTACTTC. The whole variable domain, filled in from reference TRBV7-2 and TRBJ2-5, reads GAGVSQSPSNKVTEKGKDVELRCDPISGHTALYWYRQSLGQGLEFLIYFQGNSAPDKSGLPSDRFSAERTGGSVSTLTIQRTQQEDSAVYLCASSLVAAETQYFGPGTRLLVL.

This chain's CDR3 is CASSAGLASDEQYF. CDR3 DNA sequence: TGCGCCAGCAGCGCCGGACTAGCTTCAGACGAGCAGTACTTC. The chain uses TRBV5-1 and TRBJ2-7; 8 bases agree with TRBD2. The CDR3 contains 14 residues. J lost 5 bases, V lost 4 bases, and 8 bases had no gene match. Looked up from germline, CDR1 is SGHRS and CDR2 is YFSETQ.

A note on this clone: Other nucleotide sequences from this sample produce the same CDR3. The chain recombines TRBV7-6 with TRBJ1-1; 7 nucleotides agree with TRBD1. The V segment lost 5 bases and the J segment 1 base; nucleotides outside the gene matches: 10. The CDR3 consists of 16 residues. Germline V gene sequence: CDR1 SGHVS, CDR2 FNYEAQ. Here the CDR3 DNA reads TGTGCCAGCAGCAAGGACAGGACCCCTTCGAACACTGAAGCTTTCTTT. Protein: CASSKDRTPSNTEAFF.

This clone was detected only once. The chain employs TRBV6-5 and TRBJ1-6; 8 nucleotides align to TRBD1. Germline V lookup: CDR1 MNHEY, CDR2 SVGAGI. V lost 6 bases to trimming and J lost 7 bases; unmatched junction nucleotides: 5. The CDR3 spans 14 residues. The CDR3 spells CASSMDRENSPLHF. In nucleotides, the CDR3 is TGTGCCAGCAGCATGGACAGGGAGAATTCACCCCTCCACTTT.

The CDR3 region has the DNA TGTGCCAGCAGCTTAGGGGGGACAGTTAACACCGGGGAGCTGTTTTTT. Its translation is CASSLGGTVNTGELFF. This chain joins TRBV13 and TRBJ2-2, with TRBD1 matching 7 bases. The V and J ends lost 0 bases and 2 bases, in that order; junction bases with no gene match: 3. CDR1 is PRHDT and CDR2 is FYEKMQ in the germline V gene (reference sequence). There are 16 residues in the CDR3.

V usage is TRBV7-2 and J usage is TRBJ2-7; 8 bases match TRBD1. V was pared by 1 base and J by 3 bases, with 5 bases of the junction left unmatched. Germline CDR1 reads SGHTA; CDR2 reads FQGNSA. The CDR3 covers 15 residues. CDR3 sequence reads: CASSLGGDRNYEQYF. The DNA of the CDR3 is TGTGCCAGCAGCTTAGGGGGGGACAGGAACTACGAGCAGTACTTC.

The CDR3 DNA sequence: TGTGCCAGCAGCTTAGGTAGCGGGGGCCCGAGGGATGAGCAGTTCTTC. This translates into CASSLGSGGPRDEQFF. The rearrangement joins TRBV7-9 to TRBJ2-1; 9 nucleotides line up with TRBD2. CDR3 length equals 16 residues. The germline V gene has CDR1 SEHNR and CDR2 FQNEAQ (reference sequence). J lost 8 bases, V lost 1 base, and 9 bases had no gene match.

The chain combines TRBV2 with TRBJ2-5; perhaps TRBD1 as D (5 bases). Trimming shortened V by 2 bases and J by 2 bases, and 6 bases separated the two germline ends. The CDR3 extends over 13 amino acids. CDR1 and CDR2 (germline): SNHLY, FYNNEI. In nucleotides, the CDR3 is TGTGCCAGCAGTGAATACAGGCAAGAGACCCAGTACTTC. Its protein product is CASSEYRQETQYF. The full variable domain, rest sourced from reference TRBV2 and TRBJ2-5, is EPEVTQTPSHQVTQMGQEVILRCVPISNHLYFYWYRQILGQKVEFLVSFYNNEISEKSEIFDDQFSVERPDGSNFTLKIRSTKLEDSAMYFCASSEYRQETQYFGPGTRLLVL.

The chain joins TRBV10-3 to TRBJ1-2; D ambiguous. From germline, CDR1 is ENHRY and CDR2 SYGVKD. Trimming cost V 1 base and J 3 bases, with 9 bases left between them. CDR3 length equals 14 residues. Here the CDR3 reads CAISEWRRDYGYTF. The CDR3 coding sequence is TGTGCCATCAGTGAGTGGCGGCGTGACTATGGCTACACCTTC.

The V call is TRBV7-2, the J call TRBJ2-2, with TRBD2 identical over 11 bases. Trimming took 0 bases from V and 5 from J; bases not matched to a gene: 5. This CDR3 spans 17 amino acids. CDR1 and CDR2 (germline): SGHTA, FQGNSA. The CDR3 reads CASSLASGGAWTGELFF. CDR3 bases: TGTGCCAGCAGCTTAGCTAGCGGGGGGGCATGGACCGGGGAGCTGTTTTTT.

There are a few counts of this clone. The chain employs TRBV20-1 and TRBJ1-1; no definite D call. The length of the CDR3 is 11 residues. V was clipped by 8 bases and J by 3 bases, with 10 bases between them. In germline, CDR1 is DFQATT, CDR2 SNEGSKA (reference sequence). The CDR3 protein is CSPLRDTEAFF. Written as DNA, the CDR3 is TGCAGTCCCCTGAGAGACACTGAAGCTTTCTTT.